This TCR beta chain was identified in a study of technical replicates of blood from a few donors. The protocol was immunoSEQ multiplex PCR, while the TCRdb copy is restricted to in-frame clones and leaves out a portion. Among 50,000 to 55,000 clones, just over 85% were seen once, and the ten largest hold 5.6%. The ends lost 5 bases at V and 6 bases at J; junction bases unmatched: 13. Germline CDR1 MGHRA, CDR2 YSYEKL. The CDR3 consists of 16 residues. The rearrangement uses TRBV4-1 and TRBJ1-5, with 7 bases matching TRBD1. The receptor was derived from a human donor in good health. Some clones in this sample may be carry-over from other donors' samples. Specimen: PBMCs. The CDR3 bases are TGCGCCAGCAGCGCCTCTAAGGGGGCGCGGGGTCAGCCCCAGCATTTT. Its translation: CASSASKGARGQPQHF.